This T cell receptor (beta chain) was profiled in a study of response to subunit inactivated influenza vaccine. The CDR3 is made up of 16 amino acids. The ends were cut back, 3 bases at V and 0 bases at J, with 14 bases in the middle. TCRdb analysed the RT-PCR reads with MiXCR anew, one entry per CDR3 protein. The sample has just under 550,000 distinct CDR3 sequences, under 30% seen once. This sample also belongs to another study, concerning T cells expressing NK-cell markers. Per that paper: A 5'RACE template switching approach incorporating UMIs was used to make TCR beta cDNA. Several donors' CD3+CD56-NKG2C+ cells were dominated by the same clonotypes.

J is TRBJ2-5 and V is TRBV12-3 or TRBV12-4; D is unclear. The source is a man aged 50-60 years who received an inactivated influenza vaccine. Sequenced material: CD4+ T cells sorted from PBMCs, taken roughly 12 days after vaccination. CDR3 amino acids: CASSFVPNSYQETQYF. In nucleotides, the CDR3 is TGTGCCAGCAGTTTTGTCCCGAACTCGTACCAAGAGACCCAGTACTTC.